The source of this TCR beta chain is a study of cytomegalovirus exposure and HLA in healthy donors (TCRdb year 2017). For the wider study: According to a later analysis, one platform produced both the 100 to 150 validation repertoires and the 550 to 800 repertoires of the first cohort. The study aimed to test whether signatures of past pathogen exposure could be identified by cataloging public T cell receptors. A separate validation cohort of roughly 130 different subjects was used in addition to the 666-subject first cohort. High-throughput TCR immunosequencing, statistical association of individual TCRs with disease status, and machine learning were combined to predict cytomegalovirus infection status. What the study reported, not specific to this receptor: Subsequent analysis determined that TCRs grouped into clusters in the first cohort also showed a tendency toward co-occurrence across the approximately 110 validation repertoires, and about 94% of cluster scores exceeded 0. Most TCR sequences were observed very rarely across donors, whereas some public TCRs were present in many individuals. A few of the identified cytomegalovirus-associated TCR beta chains were confirmed in vitro to be specific for cytomegalovirus antigens. The study listed 164 TCR beta chains as associated with cytomegalovirus. A later analysis had no HLA typing for the validation cohort, so co-occurrence there was scored across all 110 or so repertoires. It was suggested by the authors that the approach could potentially be generalized to other disease states and immunological phenotypes. Cytomegalovirus status was reported to be diagnosed by the classifier with high specificity and sensitivity in both the original and validation cohorts.

Separate from the approximately 670-subject first cohort, the validation cohort of 120 subjects was the group to which the donors belonged. At the junction V is shortened by 6 bases and J by 0 bases, with 15 bases in between. CDR1 MRHNA and CDR2 SNTAGT are derived from the germline V gene. The CDR3 measures 16 amino acids from cysteine to phenylalanine. The CDR3 DNA has 48 bases and is translated from base 1. To note about this clone: Its binding antigen is unknown. There are no base qualities to consult, and no much larger clone falls within one base.

Libraries were built with the immunoSEQ multiplex PCR assay. On the authors' methods: To diagnose cytomegalovirus status from the catalog of TCR beta chain sequences, a statistical classification framework was built. Here the immuneACCESS table is served through TCRdb, limited to in-frame sequences with V and J called. Missing clones are a known gap in these copies; in checked studies unresolved V genes cover under half, and the rest lacks a known reason. The V and J calls and the clone size are those of that table, but D and trimming were determined from the DNA. Recorded for this sample are 55,000 to 75,000 clones; 96% of them occurred a single time. The ten largest make up 0.95% to 1.5% of the sample.

The sequence was obtained from a woman aged 18-35 years in good health and CMV-seronegative. Material: PBMCs. Recombination connected TRBV6-4 to TRBJ2-1; TRBD1 might be the D gene, on 5 matching bases. The bases read TGTGCCAGCAGCCCCGAACAGGTTTTCTCCTACAATGAGCAGTTCTTC. The resulting protein is CASSPEQVFSYNEQFF.